What follows describes a single TCR beta chain. The CDR3 loop spans 14 amino acids. Germline CDR1 is LNHDA and CDR2 is SQIVND (reference sequence). The ends were cut back, 1 base at V and 5 bases at J, with 9 bases in the middle. This entry comes from a study of control samples from healthy donors and cancer patients. Measured with immunoSEQ multiplex PCR; TCRdb has only the in-frame clones, and not every one. This sample carries about 120,000 clones, 70% to 90% of them seen once, and the ten largest clones take 3% to 4%. Input material: blood. The genes are TRBV19 and TRBJ2-1; a possible D gene is TRBD2 (5 bases). This clonotype originated in a man aged 35 to 55 in good health. The CDR3 bases are TGTGCCAGTAGTATAGTCCCGGGAAACAATGAGCAGTTCTTC. Translating it yields CASSIVPGNNEQFF.